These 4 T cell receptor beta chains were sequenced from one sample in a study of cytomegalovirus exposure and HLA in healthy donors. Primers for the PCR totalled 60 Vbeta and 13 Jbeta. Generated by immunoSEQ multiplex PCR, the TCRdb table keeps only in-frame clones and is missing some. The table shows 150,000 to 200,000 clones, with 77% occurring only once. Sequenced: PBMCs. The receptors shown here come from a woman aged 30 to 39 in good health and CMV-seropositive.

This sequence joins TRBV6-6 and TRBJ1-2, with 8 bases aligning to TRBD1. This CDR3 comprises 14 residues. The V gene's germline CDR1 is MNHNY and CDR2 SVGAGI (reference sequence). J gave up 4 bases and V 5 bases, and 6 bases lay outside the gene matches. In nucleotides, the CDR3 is TGTGCCAGCAGTCAAAGCGGACAGGGCTATGGCTACACCTTC. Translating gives CASSQSGQGYGYTF.

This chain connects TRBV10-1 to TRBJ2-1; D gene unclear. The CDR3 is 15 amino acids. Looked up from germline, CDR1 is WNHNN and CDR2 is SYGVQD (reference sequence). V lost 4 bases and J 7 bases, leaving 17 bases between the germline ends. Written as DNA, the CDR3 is TGCGCCAGCAGTGCTGCAGGTTCCAATAATAATGAGCAGTTCTTC. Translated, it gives CASSAAGSNNNEQFF.

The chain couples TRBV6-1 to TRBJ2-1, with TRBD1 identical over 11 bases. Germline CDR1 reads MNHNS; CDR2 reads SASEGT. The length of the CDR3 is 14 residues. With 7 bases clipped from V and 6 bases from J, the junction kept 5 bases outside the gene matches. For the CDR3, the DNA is TGTGCCAGCACCGAGGGGACAGGGGGCAATGAGCAGTTCTTC. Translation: CASTEGTGGNEQFF.

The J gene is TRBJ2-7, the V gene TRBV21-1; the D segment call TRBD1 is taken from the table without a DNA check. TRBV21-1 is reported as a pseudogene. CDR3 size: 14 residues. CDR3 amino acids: CASIKGDRGGEQYF. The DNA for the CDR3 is TGTGCCAGCATAAAGGGGGACAGGGGGGGCGAGCAGTACTTC.